One and the same sample provided the 15 T cell receptor beta chains below, sequenced in a study of blood T cell repertoires in COVID-19 (dated by TCRdb to 2019 to 2021). Library preparation used the immunoSEQ multiplex PCR assay. TCRdb mirrors the immuneACCESS table, restricted to in-frame sequences. Some clones are absent from its copies; in checked studies, under half trace to an unresolved V gene, and the reason for the others is unknown. A total of fewer than 150,000 clones appear in this sample, about 77% of them only once. About a fifth of the sample comes from the top ten. Specimen: peripheral blood. The receptors shown here come from an elderly man with acute or convalescent COVID-19.

In this sample, this clone turned up once. The genes are TRBV5-1 and TRBJ2-6; weak D call: TRBD1 (5 bases). The CDR3 contains 16 residues. V was pared by 4 bases and J by 2 bases, with 13 bases between. Germline values: CDR1 SGHRS, CDR2 YFSETQ. CDR3 sequence (DNA): TGCGCCAGCAGCGTCGCCCAGGGCGCTGGGGCCAACGTCCTGACTTTC. This gives the protein CASSVAQGAGANVLTF. The full variable domain, its missing parts supplied by reference TRBV5-1 and TRBJ2-6, is KAGVTQTPRYLIKTRGQQVTLSCSPISGHRSVSWYQQTPGQGLQFLFEYFSETQRNKGNFPGRFSGRQFSNSRSEMNVSTLELGDSALYLCASSVAQGAGANVLTFGAGSRLTVL.

The chain has TRBV4-3 and TRBJ2-1, with TRBD2 identical over 9 bases. The CDR3 loop spans 15 amino acids. V was clipped by 0 bases and J by 14 bases; unmatched bases: 11. Germline V CDR1 and CDR2: LGHNA, YSLEER. The CDR3 nucleotides read TGCGCCAGCAGCCAAGATCCGGCGGGGGGGCCCGGTGAGTTCTTC. Protein sequence: CASSQDPAGGPGEFF.

CDR3 sequence (DNA): TGTGCCATCAGTCGGGACAGCCATTACGAGCAGTACTTC. It translates to CAISRDSHYEQYF. V usage is TRBV10-3 and J usage is TRBJ2-7, with 7 nucleotides matching TRBD1. The CDR3 is made up of 13 amino acids. V shed 5 bases and J 4 bases; nucleotides not matched to a gene: 5. Germline CDR1 is ENHRY and CDR2 is SYGVKD.

V and J are TRBV7-9 and TRBJ1-6; D uncertain. The CDR3 loop spans 15 amino acids. Per the germline V gene, CDR1 is SEHNR and CDR2 is FQNEAQ (reference sequence). V dropped 4 bases and J dropped 10 bases, with 17 bases sitting between them. CDR3 sequence: CASSSTFIMNSPLHF. The CDR3 nucleotides are TGTGCCAGCAGCTCTACTTTTATCATGAACTCACCCCTCCACTTT.

The rearrangement joins TRBV7-2 to TRBJ2-1, with TRBD1 as a possible D gene (5 bases). The CDR3 sequence is 17 residues long. Trimming left V 5 bases short and J 0 bases short, with 17 bases between. Germline CDR1 SGHTA, CDR2 FQGNSA. The CDR3 DNA follows: TGTGCCAGCAGCCCCCGGACACGGCGGTACTCCTACAATGAGCAGTTCTTC. Its protein product is CASSPRTRRYSYNEQFF.

This clone has just a few counts. V is TRBV3-1 (or the pseudogene TRBV3-2) and J is TRBJ2-3; perhaps TRBD1 as D (6 bases). Trimming pared 4 bases from V and 0 bases from J, leaving 17 bases between. Germline V gene sequence: CDR1 LGHDT, CDR2 YNNKEL (reference sequence). This CDR3 has 17 residues. CDR3: CASSPETGSLSTDTQYF. The CDR3 DNA sequence: TGTGCCAGCAGCCCCGAGACAGGATCATTAAGCACAGATACGCAGTATTTT.

The rearrangement joins TRBV7-2 to TRBJ1-2, with a possible D match to TRBD1 (6 bases). The V end was cut by 4 bases, the J end by 6 bases, with 21 bases between. CDR1 SGHTA and CDR2 FQGNSA come from the germline V gene. There are 16 residues in the CDR3. CDR3 sequence: CASSYLTGIGWDGYTF. As DNA, the CDR3 is TGTGCCAGCAGCTACCTAACAGGGATAGGTTGGGATGGCTACACCTTC.

The J gene is TRBJ2-6, the V gene TRBV2; no reliable D call. This CDR3 contains 12 residues. Trimming took off 7 bases at V and 4 bases at J, with 5 bases between the two ends. The germline CDR1 and CDR2 sequences are SNHLY and FYNNEI. CDR3 sequence reads: CASIGGANVLTF. CDR3 nucleotide sequence: TGTGCCAGCATCGGGGGGGCCAACGTCCTGACTTTC.

The CDR3 loop reads CASSRDRGLLCYLPDYTF. The CDR3, as DNA: TGTGCCAGCAGCCGGGACAGGGGGCTTCTATGCTATCTTCCTGACTACACCTTC. The gene calls are TRBV6-7 and TRBJ1-2; 12 bases line up with TRBD1. TRBV6-7 belongs to the ORF category, with a function that is uncertain. V was pared by 6 bases and J by 10 bases, with 21 bases of the junction left unmatched. The CDR3 runs to 18 residues.

This chain connects TRBV6-2 or TRBV6-3 to TRBJ1-5; possible D gene TRBD1, 5 bases. V dropped 5 bases and J dropped 8 bases, with 10 bases sitting between them. Per germline, CDR1 MNHEY and CDR2 SVGEGT. CDR3 length: 12 residues. CDR3 nucleotides: TGTGCCAGCAGTACCCAGGGTAAGCCCCAGCATTTT. Translating gives CASSTQGKPQHF.

The rearrangement uses TRBV7-9 and TRBJ2-3; no firm D call. This CDR3 region has 14 residues. The V end was cut by 1 base, the J end by 1 base, with 6 bases between. Per the germline V gene, CDR1 is SEHNR and CDR2 is FQNEAQ (reference sequence). The CDR3 loop is CASSLVTGTDTQYF. As DNA, the CDR3 is TGTGCCAGCAGCTTAGTTACAGGCACAGATACGCAGTATTTT.

V is TRBV6-2 or TRBV6-3 and J is TRBJ2-5; D is unresolved. Germline V gene data show CDR1 as MNHEY and CDR2 as SVGEGT. V was trimmed by 3 bases and J by 5 bases, leaving 7 bases between them. The CDR3 is 12 residues long. For the CDR3, the DNA is TGTGCCAGCAGTTATGTCGGGGAGACCCAGTACTTC. Protein sequence: CASSYVGETQYF.

Written as DNA, the CDR3 is TGTGCCAGCAGCCTGAGACAGGGGGCGGGCTATGGCTACACCTTC. Encoded protein: CASSLRQGAGYGYTF. The rearrangement uses TRBV5-5 and TRBJ1-2; 10 bases align to TRBD1. The junction had 7 bases not matched to a gene; V was cut back by 4 bases and J by 4 bases. Germline V CDR1 and CDR2: SGHKS, YYEKEE (reference sequence). The CDR3 length is 15 residues.

The rearrangement uses TRBV30 and TRBJ1-3; 8 bases align to TRBD1. The CDR3 spans 14 residues. Germline V gives CDR1 GTSNPN, CDR2 SVGIG (reference sequence). After removal of 4 bases from V and 8 bases from J, the junction contained 10 bases not matched to a gene. This CDR3 is CAWNQRTGRHTIYF. CDR3 nucleotide sequence: TGTGCCTGGAACCAGAGGACAGGGAGGCACACCATATATTTT.

The table lists this clone with many counts. The chain carries TRBV3-1 (or the pseudogene TRBV3-2) and TRBJ1-2; D is uncertain. The V end was cut by 0 bases, the J end by 7 bases, with 18 bases between. The CDR3 is made up of 16 amino acids. Germline lookup yields CDR1 LGHDT and CDR2 YNNKEL (reference sequence). CDR3 bases: TGTGCCAGCAGCCAAGATCGGACTTTTGGGCCGGGTGGCTACACCTTC. It encodes CASSQDRTFGPGGYTF.